The 22 T cell receptor beta chains in this list originate from one sample, sequenced in a study of response to subunit inactivated influenza vaccine. TCRdb reanalysed the RT-PCR reads using MiXCR and keeps one entry per CDR3 protein. Here the sample spans 450,000 to 550,000 distinct CDR3 sequences, 25% being singletons. Sequenced material: CD4+ T cells sorted from PBMCs, taken roughly 5 days after vaccination. These receptors were taken from a man aged 50 to 60 who received an inactivated influenza vaccine.

The chain couples TRBV5-1 to TRBJ2-7; 12 bases agree with TRBD2. The V gene end was trimmed by 4 bases and the J gene end by 5 bases; junction bases not matched to a gene: 7. This CDR3 has 15 amino acids. CDR1 SGHRS and CDR2 YFSETQ come from the germline V gene. The CDR3 nucleotides read TGCGCCAGCAGCCCACGGACTAGCGGGGTCCACGAGCAGTACTTC. This encodes CASSPRTSGVHEQYF.

The V and J genes are TRBV12-3 or TRBV12-4 and TRBJ2-7; TRBD2 matches at 7 bases. This CDR3 has 14 residues. Trimming cost V 11 bases and J 5 bases; bases outside gene matches: 15. The CDR3 reads CASRGGSGFNEQYF. CDR3 coding DNA: TGTGCCTCACGGGGAGGGTCAGGGTTTAACGAGCAGTACTTC.

The rearrangement uses TRBV7-6 and TRBJ2-7, with 7 bases that match TRBD1. J gave up 0 bases and V 4 bases, and 6 bases lay outside the gene matches. The CDR3 covers 15 residues. In germline, CDR1 is SGHVS, CDR2 FNYEAQ. The CDR3 region is CASSSRGGFSYEQYF. As DNA, the CDR3 is TGTGCCAGCAGCTCCCGAGGGGGCTTCTCCTACGAGCAGTACTTC.

This clonotype turned up a few times. The chain couples TRBV7-2 to TRBJ1-1, with D uncertain. In germline, CDR1 is SGHTA, CDR2 FQGNSA. V dropped 5 bases and J dropped 7 bases, with 14 bases sitting between them. This CDR3 region has 13 residues. DNA for the CDR3: TGTGCCAGCAGCCCCGGTAGGTGGGATGAAGCTTTCTTT. Translating gives CASSPGRWDEAFF.

This clonotype was observed a handful of times. The chain has TRBV12-3 or TRBV12-4 and TRBJ1-2; D may be TRBD1 (5 bases). V dropped 5 bases and J dropped 7 bases, with 14 bases sitting between them. The CDR3 has 13 residues. This CDR3 is CASSTGLRLGYTF. CDR3 DNA: TGTGCCAGCAGTACGGGACTGAGGCTTGGCTACACCTTC.

This chain connects TRBV10-2 to TRBJ2-1, with 7 bases matching TRBD2. V lost 4 bases to trimming and J lost 9 bases; unmatched junction nucleotides: 15. The CDR3 extends over 16 amino acids. Per the germline V gene, CDR1 is WSHSY and CDR2 is SAAADI. Written as DNA, the CDR3 is TGCGCCAGCAGTGCTGCCCTTAGCGGGCCTCAGGGTGAGCAGTTCTTC. The encoded protein is CASSAALSGPQGEQFF.

This sequence joins TRBV29-1 and TRBJ2-2; D uncertain. Germline CDR1 and CDR2: SQVTM and ANQGSEA. V was shortened by 7 bases and J by 4 bases, with 16 bases between the two germline ends. The CDR3 extends over 14 amino acids. The chain's CDR3 is CSARAGLGTGELFF. The CDR3 DNA is TGCAGCGCTAGGGCTGGGTTGGGCACCGGGGAGCTGTTTTTT.

V usage is TRBV12-3 or TRBV12-4 and J usage is TRBJ1-2, with D possibly TRBD1 on 6 matching bases. The germline V and J ends were trimmed by 0 bases and 8 bases, with 13 bases remaining between them. There are 14 residues in the CDR3. The chain's CDR3 is CASSLAGGPGGYTF. Written as DNA, the CDR3 is TGTGCCAGCAGTTTAGCCGGGGGCCCGGGGGGCTACACCTTC.

V gene TRBV7-9 combines with J gene TRBJ1-4, with 7 bases matching TRBD1. V shed 4 bases and J 7 bases; nucleotides not matched to a gene: 12. Germline loops: CDR1 SEHNR, CDR2 FQNEAQ (reference sequence). The CDR3 runs to 16 residues. The CDR3 sequence is CASSSSEGARSEKLFF. CDR3 DNA sequence: TGTGCCAGCAGCTCGAGTGAGGGGGCAAGGAGTGAAAAACTGTTTTTT. Looking up the rest from reference TRBV7-9 and TRBJ1-4 gives the full variable domain: DTGVSQNPRHKITKRGQNVTFRCDPISEHNRLYWYRQTLGQGPEFLTYFQNEAQLEKSRLLSDRFSAERPKGSFSTLEIQRTEQGDSAMYLCASSSSEGARSEKLFFGSGTQLSVL.

Here the CDR3 DNA reads TGTGCCAGCAGCGAATCGACTAGCGGGGGCGTCAATGAGCAGTTCTTC. It is translated as CASSESTSGGVNEQFF. The chain combines TRBV4-2 with TRBJ2-1; 12 nucleotides agree with TRBD2. J gave up 6 bases and V 5 bases, and 8 bases lay outside the gene matches. CDR3 length: 16 residues. Per germline, CDR1 LGHNA and CDR2 YNFKEQ.

This clonotype appeared a few times. The chain couples TRBV5-6 to TRBJ1-2, with D unclear. The CDR3 totals 15 residues. CDR1 and CDR2 (germline): SGHDT, YYEEEE. V was clipped by 2 bases and J by 4 bases, with 15 bases between them. CDR3 nucleotides: TGTGCCAGCAGCTTACGGCAACTAACCGTCTATGGCTACACCTTC. It encodes CASSLRQLTVYGYTF.

This clonotype turned up a few times. CDR3 in amino acids: CASSLEGRNEKLFF. The CDR3 DNA sequence: TGCGCCAGCAGCTTGGAAGGAAGAAATGAAAAACTGTTTTTT. V usage is TRBV5-1 and J usage is TRBJ1-4; D is ambiguous. Per the germline V gene, CDR1 is SGHRS and CDR2 is YFSETQ. V was clipped by 0 bases and J by 5 bases, with 8 bases between them. CDR3 size: 14 residues. The full variable domain, rest sourced from reference TRBV5-1 and TRBJ1-4, is KAGVTQTPRYLIKTRGQQVTLSCSPISGHRSVSWYQQTPGQGLQFLFEYFSETQRNKGNFPGRFSGRQFSNSRSEMNVSTLELGDSALYLCASSLEGRNEKLFFGSGTQLSVL.

For this clonotype: One junction end does not reproduce the germline sequence, and a read error may be involved. The chain has TRBV30 and TRBJ2-1; 8 bases line up with TRBD1. The germline CDR1 and CDR2 sequences are GTSNPN and SVGIG (reference sequence). The CDR3 is 13 amino acids. DNA of the CDR3: TGTGCCTGGAGTAAACGGGACAGGCGTTTCATACTCTTC. This codes for CAWSKRDRRFILF.

There are a few counts of this clonotype. CDR3 DNA: TGTGCCAGCAGCCAAGCTTCCTATGAGCAGTTCTTC. Protein: CASSQASYEQFF. This chain links TRBV3-1 with TRBJ2-1; D unresolved. The V end was cut by 1 base, the J end by 8 bases, with 6 bases between. This CDR3 region has 12 residues. CDR1 LGHDT and CDR2 YNNKEL come from the germline V gene (reference sequence).

V gene TRBV7-9 combines with J gene TRBJ2-3; no firm D call. The germline gives CDR1 SEHNR, CDR2 FQNEAQ (reference sequence). With 2 bases removed from V and 3 bases from J, the gap between germline ends came to 6 bases. The CDR3 runs to 13 residues. CDR3 nucleotides: TGTGCCAGCAGCTTACTATGGACAGATACGCAGTATTTT. Protein product: CASSLLWTDTQYF. The full variable domain, in which reference TRBV7-9 and TRBJ2-3 provide the parts outside the CDR3, is DTGVSQNPRHKITKRGQNVTFRCDPISEHNRLYWYRQTLGQGPEFLTYFQNEAQLEKSRLLSDRFSAERPKGSFSTLEIQRTEQGDSAMYLCASSLLWTDTQYFGPGTRLTVL.

This clonotype came up a few times. V and J are TRBV6-1 and TRBJ1-4; D might be TRBD1 (6 bases). V was cut by 7 bases and J by 0 bases, with 15 bases left in between. The germline V gene encodes CDR1 MNHNS and CDR2 SASEGT. There are 16 residues in the CDR3. CDR3 DNA: TGTGCCAGCACCCTCGACAGGTCCGCAACTAATGAAAAACTGTTTTTT. It codes for CASTLDRSATNEKLFF.

This clonotype was counted only a few times. In DNA form, the CDR3 reads TGTGCCAGCAGTTACTCCCAAAGCCGGGACATCCCGGGAAAGCAGTACTTC. Its protein is CASSYSQSRDIPGKQYF. The genes are TRBV6-2 or TRBV6-3 and TRBJ2-7; maybe TRBD1 (6 bases). CDR1 is MNHEY, CDR2 SVGEGT, per germline. The CDR3 is made up of 17 amino acids. The ends were cut back, 0 bases at V and 8 bases at J, with 23 bases in the middle.

This chain uses TRBV6-5 with TRBJ1-5; D not certain. Trimming cost V 3 bases and J 2 bases, with 11 bases left between them. CDR3 size: 15 residues. Per germline, CDR1 MNHEY and CDR2 SVGAGI. The CDR3 reads CASSYGDLGNQPQHF. CDR3 bases: TGTGCCAGCAGTTATGGGGATTTGGGCAATCAGCCCCAGCATTTT.

This chain joins TRBV19 and TRBJ2-2; possible D gene TRBD1, 6 bases. V was trimmed by 1 base and J by 4 bases, leaving 13 bases between them. The CDR3 has 16 residues. Germline V CDR1 and CDR2: LNHDA, SQIVND (reference sequence). The CDR3 sequence: CASSIVGGGPTGELFF. The CDR3 region has the DNA TGTGCCAGTAGTATAGTGGGTGGGGGCCCCACCGGGGAGCTGTTTTTT. The variable domain in full, completed from reference TRBV19 and TRBJ2-2, reads DGGITQSPKYLFRKEGQNVTLSCEQNLNHDAMYWYRQDPGQGLRLIYYSQIVNDFQKGDIAEGYSVSREKKESFPLTVTSAQKNPTAFYLCASSIVGGGPTGELFFGEGSRLTVL.

V usage is TRBV7-2 and J usage is TRBJ2-1, with no clear D. The CDR3 is made up of 15 amino acids. V was shortened by 1 base and J by 4 bases, with 11 bases between the two germline ends. Germline CDR1 and CDR2: SGHTA and FQGNSA. The chain's CDR3 is CASSLDKSGYNEQFF. Here the CDR3 DNA reads TGTGCCAGCAGCTTAGATAAATCGGGTTACAATGAGCAGTTCTTC. The whole variable domain, remainder taken from reference TRBV7-2 and TRBJ2-1, is GAGVSQSPSNKVTEKGKDVELRCDPISGHTALYWYRQSLGQGLEFLIYFQGNSAPDKSGLPSDRFSAERTGGSVSTLTIQRTQQEDSAVYLCASSLDKSGYNEQFFGPGTRLTVL.

Many counts were recorded for this clonotype. The chain couples TRBV5-1 to TRBJ2-5; the match to TRBD2 covers 11 bases. This CDR3 has 15 amino acids. Germline loops: CDR1 SGHRS, CDR2 YFSETQ. V trimming: 0 bases; J trimming: 2 bases; junction bases outside the gene matches: 0. The CDR3 region has the DNA TGCGCCAGCAGCTTGGGACTAGCGGGACAAGAGACCCAGTACTTC. Its protein product is CASSLGLAGQETQYF.

The genes are TRBV6-1 and TRBJ1-4; D gene uncertain. Germline values: CDR1 MNHNS, CDR2 SASEGT. The V end lost 5 bases, the J end lost 0 bases, and 7 bases lay between the germline ends. The CDR3 runs 14 residues. The CDR3: CASSRLTTNEKLFF. As DNA, the CDR3 is TGTGCCAGCAGTCGCCTTACAACTAATGAAAAACTGTTTTTT.